This T cell receptor (beta chain) was identified in a study of shared clonotypes between healthy human individuals (dated by TCRdb to between 2020 and 2021). In the study overall: The cohort comprised a couple of women and a few men aged 18 to 49 years. To estimate repertoire size and how much clonotypes are shared between individuals, the study performed deep sequencing of blood TCR repertoires from roughly five healthy adults. Per donor, leukapheresis produced somewhere between about 0.94 and 8.9 billion PBMCs. For each donor, CD4 naive and CD4 memory were each given three plates, CD8 naive was given two plates, and CD8 memory was given one plate. To increase sequencing depth and limit assay-specific biases, different laboratories used diverse techniques to prepare libraries and sequence TCR repertoires. The research as a whole found: When four donors were compared, the shared fraction of clonotypes was roughly 5% for naive CD4, 3% to 4% for naive CD8, about 2.5% for memory CD4, and 0.4% for memory CD8. Naive subsets generally had larger estimated clonotype richness than memory subsets did. Based on pairwise subsampling, the degree of clonotype sharing among donors was expected to be affected by sequencing depth. The small number of donors limited the genetic and exposure-history diversity represented. Higher generation probabilities were observed for clonotypes shared by all four sorted-subset donors than for non-shared clonotypes. Sampling was limited to blood, and TCR repertoires in tissue likely differ from TCR repertoires in blood. Incomplete sequencing was indicated by rarefaction of sorted-subset datasets, despite the large sequencing depth.

Using the deep immunoSEQ assay, TCR CDR3 regions were amplified from genomic DNA by multiplex PCR. For each cell subset, the extracted genomic DNA was distributed evenly across all wells of several immunoSEQ 96-well plates, and each plate served as one replicate. Each replicate PCR for sorted subsets received about 200 ng genomic DNA, equal to about 30,000 T cell genomes. Purified libraries were measured with a Qubit 3.0 fluorometer, size-checked on a Bioanalyzer 2100, and measured again with the KAPA Library Quantification kit. Every immunoSEQ 96-well plate was sequenced on a separate single-read 150-cycle Illumina NextSeq 550 flow cell. Concerning the study's data processing: Because only junctional sequences without quality scores were contained in the immunoSEQ output, filtering matching that applied to full-length reads could not be performed. To assign V/J genes and CDR3, sequences were annotated against IMGT germline references using PyIR, a Python wrapper for IgBLAST v1.9. Reads with weak V/J assignments (E-value above 1e-6), missing CDR3, stop codons, out-of-frame junctions, or ambiguous translated residues were removed. A V3J clonotype was defined by an identical inferred V gene, J gene, and CDR3 amino acid sequence. Percentage overlap between repertoires was computed as shared unique clonotypes divided by the size of the smaller repertoire. Repertoire richness was assessed with RTK rarefaction, the Chao1 estimator, and Recon v2.1 estimates of unobserved clonotypes. OLGA was used to compute generation probabilities for all TCRbeta clonotypes that the gDNA method yielded from a handful of donors. TCRdb provides this immuneACCESS table in a form limited to in-frame rearrangements. Some clones are lacking; in checked studies, under half of them reflect an unresolved V gene, and why the rest are absent is not known. Clonal size and the V and J genes are those of that table, whereas D and trimming came from the DNA. The sample data list 300,000 to 400,000 clones, and less than 85% of these were observed just once. The top ten constitute around 10% of the sample.

Healthy HIV-negative adults with no recently reported acute infections or vaccinations were included as donors. Every donor was a Caucasian adult living in Nashville, Tennessee, USA. Magnetic negative selection was used to enrich CD4+ T cells, after which naive cells were positively selected on CD45RA and the negative fraction became the memory subset. Blood was collected by leukapheresis, and PBMCs were isolated by Ficoll-Histopaque density gradient centrifugation and then cryopreserved in liquid nitrogen vapor phase. Analytical flow cytometry was used to check the purity and quantity of each magnetically sorted T cell population. Genomic DNA was isolated from every sorted fraction and measured by UV absorbance on a Nanodrop 2000c. This clone has a handful of counts. Its antigen target is currently unknown. One base away there is no much larger clone; base qualities are not given. Input material: memory CD4+ T cells sorted from blood. This sample's cell subset or site label indicates: CD45RA-negative fraction. The TCR was taken from a man aged 25 to 45 in good health.

The bases read TGTGCCAGCTCGCTAAACTCGGACACTGAAGCTTTCTTT. Its protein product is CASSLNSDTEAFF. The chain uses TRBV18 and TRBJ1-1; the D gene identity is not certain. The CDR3 goes from the cysteine to the phenylalanine over 13 residues. This entry keeps only the CDR3 DNA: 39 bases, framed from base 1. CDR1 and CDR2 (KGHSH, LQKENI) derive from the germline V gene. V is pared back by 6 bases and J by 3 bases, with 11 bases lying between the germline termini.